One sample yielded the 31 T cell receptor beta chains listed below, sequenced in a study of blood T cell repertoires in COVID-19 (TCRdb year 2020). Libraries were constructed by the immunoSEQ multiplex PCR assay. Here the immuneACCESS table is served through TCRdb, limited to in-frame sequences with V and J called. Missing clones are a known gap in these copies; in checked studies unresolved V genes cover under half, and the rest lacks a known reason. For this sample the table gives over 150,000 clones, of which approximately 85% were detected only once. The ten largest make up around 9.5% of the sample. The sample was PBMCs or T cells enriched from blood (not recorded which). Receptors originate from a woman between 18 and 29 years old who had recovered from COVID-19.

This chain links TRBV19 with TRBJ2-1; perhaps TRBD2 as D (5 bases). This CDR3 comprises 16 residues. Germline V gene data show CDR1 as LNHDA and CDR2 as SQIVND (reference sequence). The ends were cut back, 4 bases at V and 2 bases at J, with 15 bases in the middle. CDR3 nucleotides: TGTGCCAGTAGTACCCGGACTTACCGGACCTACAATGAGCAGTTCTTC. Translating gives CASSTRTYRTYNEQFF. Combining the CDR3 with reference TRBV19 and TRBJ2-1 gives the whole variable domain DGGITQSPKYLFRKEGQNVTLSCEQNLNHDAMYWYRQDPGQGLRLIYYSQIVNDFQKGDIAEGYSVSREKKESFPLTVTSAQKNPTAFYLCASSTRTYRTYNEQFFGPGTRLTVL.

V is TRBV19 and J is TRBJ1-5; 9 bases align to TRBD1. Germline V CDR1 and CDR2: LNHDA, SQIVND (reference sequence). The CDR3 extends over 13 amino acids. The V gene end was trimmed by 6 bases and the J gene end by 7 bases; junction bases not matched to a gene: 4. The CDR3 region has the DNA TGTGCCAGTAGCAGGGACAGGGTCCAGCCCCAGCATTTT. Protein product: CASSRDRVQPQHF.

The chain recombines TRBV7-6 with TRBJ1-1; 8 bases are shared with TRBD1. The CDR3 totals 18 residues. V gave up 5 bases and J gave up 1 base; unmatched junction bases: 15. CDR1 SGHVS and CDR2 FNYEAQ come from the germline V gene. This chain's CDR3 is CASSAGQGGGYWNTEAFF. In nucleotides, the CDR3 is TGTGCCAGCAGCGCAGGACAGGGCGGGGGTTATTGGAACACTGAAGCTTTCTTT.

The V call is TRBV6-7, the J call TRBJ2-7, with a tentative D call TRBD1 (6 bases). TRBV6-7 falls under the ORF class, with uncertain function. This CDR3 has 14 amino acids. V lost 4 bases and J 5 bases, leaving 15 bases between the germline ends. CDR3 protein: CASSSTGWRNEQYF. The CDR3 region has the DNA TGTGCCAGCAGTTCCACAGGGTGGCGGAACGAGCAGTACTTC.

This sequence joins TRBV2 and TRBJ1-4; D is perhaps TRBD1 (6 bases). The V gene lost 7 bases and the J gene lost 4 bases, with 10 bases spanning the gap. Looked up from germline, CDR1 is SNHLY and CDR2 is FYNNEI. The CDR3 totals 13 residues. CDR3 protein: CASNQGYNEKLFF. The CDR3 coding sequence is TGTGCCAGCAATCAGGGGTATAATGAAAAACTGTTTTTT. The entire variable domain, with the rest obtained from reference TRBV2 and TRBJ1-4, is as follows: EPEVTQTPSHQVTQMGQEVILRCVPISNHLYFYWYRQILGQKVEFLVSFYNNEISEKSEIFDDQFSVERPDGSNFTLKIRSTKLEDSAMYFCASNQGYNEKLFFGSGTQLSVL.

The rearrangement joins TRBV6-4 to TRBJ1-6, with no clear D. This CDR3 is 12 amino acids long. Trimming shortened V by 3 bases and J by 10 bases, and 7 bases separated the two germline ends. CDR1 MRHNA and CDR2 SNTAGT come from the germline V gene. CDR3 protein: CASSDHNSPLHF. The DNA for the CDR3 is TGTGCCAGCAGTGATCACAACTCACCCCTCCACTTT.

This clone has only a few counts. The rearrangement links TRBV6-1 to TRBJ2-7; possible D gene TRBD2, 5 bases. Germline V gene data show CDR1 as MNHNS and CDR2 as SASEGT. V lost 2 bases and J lost 0, with 11 bases in between. The CDR3 spans 15 residues. CDR3 residues: CASSEYGGSSYEQYF. In DNA form, the CDR3 reads TGTGCCAGCAGTGAATATGGAGGCAGCTCCTACGAGCAGTACTTC.

The chain uses TRBV19 and TRBJ2-4; 9 bases match TRBD2. Unmatched junction bases numbered 12, after V lost 7 bases and J lost 2 bases. The CDR3 runs to 17 residues. Germline V lookup: CDR1 LNHDA, CDR2 SQIVND (reference sequence). CDR3 residues: CASNDPGAGGPKNIQYF. The CDR3 DNA sequence: TGTGCCAGTAACGACCCAGGAGCGGGGGGTCCCAAAAACATTCAGTACTTC. Full variable domain (remainder filled in from reference TRBV19 and TRBJ2-4): DGGITQSPKYLFRKEGQNVTLSCEQNLNHDAMYWYRQDPGQGLRLIYYSQIVNDFQKGDIAEGYSVSREKKESFPLTVTSAQKNPTAFYLCASNDPGAGGPKNIQYFGAGTRLSVL.

This clone appeared a few times. The chain combines TRBV4-2 with TRBJ1-2; TRBD1 aligns across 12 bases. The CDR3 sequence is 18 residues long. J lost 8 bases, V lost 0 bases, and 13 bases had no gene match. CDR1 and CDR2 from the germline V gene are LGHNA and YNFKEQ. This chain's CDR3 is CASSQDPIGGQGAGGYTF. In DNA form, the CDR3 reads TGTGCCAGCAGCCAAGATCCTATTGGGGGACAGGGGGCCGGCGGCTACACCTTC.

CDR3 region: CASSEQAYDSPLHF. CDR3 DNA: TGTGCCAGCAGTGAACAGGCATATGATTCACCCCTCCACTTT. This chain links TRBV6-1 with TRBJ1-6; D call uncertain. V dropped 2 bases and J dropped 8 bases, with 10 bases sitting between them. CDR1 and CDR2 (germline): MNHNS, SASEGT. The CDR3 covers 14 residues.

The V gene is TRBV15, the J gene TRBJ1-1, with D possibly matching TRBD1 (5 bases). Germline assignment: CDR1 LNHNV and CDR2 YYDKDF (reference sequence). V was shortened by 0 bases and J by 1 base, with 9 bases between the two germline ends. The CDR3 spans 15 residues. The CDR3, as DNA: TGTGCCACCAGCAGAGAATACCAGGGGAACACTGAAGCTTTCTTT. It is translated as CATSREYQGNTEAFF.

The V gene is TRBV19, the J gene TRBJ2-1; 9 positions match TRBD2. The J segment lost 1 base and the V segment lost 2 bases, leaving 3 bases of the junction unmatched. The CDR3 has 16 residues. Germline-derived CDR1 and CDR2 are LNHDA and SQIVND (reference sequence). The DNA of the CDR3 is TGTGCCAGTAGTATAAGCGGGAGGCAATCCTACAATGAGCAGTTCTTC. Protein product: CASSISGRQSYNEQFF.

The CDR3 here is CASSLGQGRETQYF. In DNA, the CDR3 is TGTGCCAGCAGCTTAGGCCAGGGCCGGGAGACCCAGTACTTC. V gene TRBV13 combines with J gene TRBJ2-5; possible D gene TRBD1, 5 bases. V was clipped by 0 bases and J by 5 bases, with 10 bases between them. Germline V gene data show CDR1 as PRHDT and CDR2 as FYEKMQ (reference sequence). CDR3 length equals 14 residues.

The V call is TRBV4-3, the J call TRBJ1-6; D unclear. Germline V gene data show CDR1 as LGHNA and CDR2 as YSLEER. Trimming pared 5 bases from V and 6 bases from J, leaving 5 bases between. This CDR3 comprises 12 residues. This chain's CDR3 is CASSESNSPLHF. In nucleotides, the CDR3 is TGCGCCAGCAGCGAGAGTAATTCACCCCTCCACTTT.

The rearrangement uses TRBV6-5 and TRBJ2-1, with D possibly being TRBD1 (5 bases). There are 15 residues in the CDR3. Germline assignment: CDR1 MNHEY and CDR2 SVGAGI. V gave up 4 bases and J gave up 3 bases, with 13 bases separating them. This chain's CDR3 is CASSFAGSHYNEQFF. CDR3 bases: TGTGCCAGCAGTTTCGCAGGGTCCCACTACAATGAGCAGTTCTTC.

This chain's CDR3 is CASSGSSGRNEQYF. Here the CDR3 DNA reads TGCGCCAGCAGCGGCTCTAGCGGGAGAAACGAGCAGTACTTC. The chain combines TRBV5-1 with TRBJ2-7, with TRBD2 matching over 10 bases. V dropped 4 bases and J dropped 5; count of bases not matched to a gene: 6. The CDR3 loop spans 14 amino acids. The germline V gene encodes CDR1 SGHRS and CDR2 YFSETQ.

CDR3 nucleotides: TGTGCCAGCAGTTTCGAGGGGACAGGGCAGGCTTTCTTT. As protein: CASSFEGTGQAFF. J is TRBJ1-1 and V is TRBV5-8, with 9 bases fitting TRBD1. Germline V gene data show CDR1 as SGHTS and CDR2 as YDEGEE. V trimming: 5 bases; J trimming: 11 bases; junction bases outside the gene matches: 10. The CDR3 runs to 13 residues.

The chain is built from TRBV7-2 and TRBJ2-1, with D possibly matching TRBD1 (6 bases). Per the germline V gene, CDR1 is SGHTA and CDR2 is FQGNSA. The CDR3 contains 16 residues. V was trimmed by 5 bases and J by 5 bases, leaving 19 bases between them. CDR3 region: CASSLRTASINNEQFF. In nucleotides, the CDR3 is TGTGCCAGCAGCCTCCGGACAGCCAGCATCAACAATGAGCAGTTCTTC.

This chain connects TRBV5-6 to TRBJ1-5; D is unclear. CDR1 is SGHDT, CDR2 YYEEEE, per germline. The CDR3 runs 14 residues. The V and J ends lost 1 base and 3 bases respectively, with 8 bases between them. CDR3 loop: CASSLWPVNQPQHF. The CDR3 nucleotides read TGTGCCAGCAGCTTGTGGCCAGTCAATCAGCCCCAGCATTTT.

This rearrangement joins TRBV7-6 to TRBJ2-3; D is uncertain. The ends were cut back, 1 base at V and 0 bases at J, with 11 bases in the middle. Germline CDR1 reads SGHVS; CDR2 reads FNYEAQ. This CDR3 is 16 amino acids long. The CDR3 spells CASSLVQATSTDTQYF. In DNA form, the CDR3 reads TGTGCCAGCAGCTTAGTTCAGGCAACTAGCACAGATACGCAGTATTTT.

This rearrangement joins TRBV2 to TRBJ2-1, with TRBD1 identical over 12 bases. V shed 7 bases and J 9 bases; nucleotides not matched to a gene: 4. Germline CDR1 is SNHLY and CDR2 is FYNNEI. The CDR3 has 13 amino acids. Here the CDR3 reads CASKEGQGAEQFF. In DNA, the CDR3 is TGTGCCAGCAAAGAGGGACAGGGGGCTGAGCAGTTCTTC.

The rearrangement joins TRBV15 to TRBJ1-1, with a tentative D call TRBD1 (6 bases). Per germline, CDR1 LNHNV and CDR2 YYDKDF (reference sequence). The CDR3 totals 14 residues. V gave up 3 bases and J gave up 6 bases, with 14 bases separating them. The CDR3, as DNA: TGTGCCACCAGCAGCAGCCGACAGGACCCTGAAGCTTTCTTT. Amino acid sequence: CATSSSRQDPEAFF.

J is TRBJ2-1 and V is TRBV6-5, with 11 bases fitting TRBD2. V dropped 11 bases and J dropped 4; count of bases not matched to a gene: 7. In germline, CDR1 is MNHEY, CDR2 SVGAGI. The CDR3 is 14 amino acids. As DNA, the CDR3 is TGTGCCGGTAGCGGGAGGGCCGTTTACAATGAGCAGTTCTTC. Residues: CAGSGRAVYNEQFF.

This clone has only one observation. The chain couples TRBV2 to TRBJ1-1; a possible D gene is TRBD1 (5 bases). CDR3 length: 12 amino acids. The V gene's germline CDR1 is SNHLY and CDR2 FYNNEI. Trimming removed 5 bases at V and 6 bases at J, with 10 bases between. CDR3 loop: CASSPREAEAFF. CDR3 bases: TGTGCCAGCAGTCCCAGGGAGGCTGAAGCTTTCTTT.

This clone has a handful of counts. V usage is TRBV6-5 and J usage is TRBJ2-6; possible D gene TRBD1, 6 bases. This CDR3 region has 15 residues. Deletions cut 7 bases from V and 1 base from J, with 11 bases between. Germline CDR1 MNHEY, CDR2 SVGAGI. The chain's CDR3 is CASIRTASGANVLTF. The CDR3 region has the DNA TGTGCCAGCATCCGGACAGCATCTGGGGCCAACGTCCTGACTTTC.

This sequence joins TRBV27 and TRBJ1-2; D call uncertain. V gave up 2 bases and J gave up 1 base, with 11 bases separating them. Looked up from germline, CDR1 is MNHEY and CDR2 is SMNVEV (reference sequence). The CDR3 spans 15 residues. The CDR3 DNA follows: TGTGCCAGCAGTTTAGCCGGTTCCCTTAACTATGGCTACACCTTC. Encoded protein: CASSLAGSLNYGYTF.

This clone was seen a single time. The J gene is TRBJ2-5, the V gene TRBV7-9; 10 bases line up with TRBD1. The CDR3 sequence is 15 residues long. Germline assignment: CDR1 SEHNR and CDR2 FQNEAQ (reference sequence). With 6 bases clipped from V and 1 base from J, the junction kept 5 bases outside the gene matches. DNA for the CDR3: TGTGCCAGCAGGACGACAGGGGGCGGCCAAGAGACCCAGTACTTC. Translation: CASRTTGGGQETQYF.

The rearrangement uses TRBV6-5 and TRBJ2-1; no firm D call. The CDR3 is made up of 15 amino acids. From germline, CDR1 is MNHEY and CDR2 SVGAGI. V was pared by 0 bases and J by 8 bases, with 14 bases between. DNA for the CDR3: TGTGCCAGCAGTTACTCGAACGGCAAAGGAGATGAGCAGTTCTTC. Protein sequence: CASSYSNGKGDEQFF.

This rearrangement joins TRBV5-1 to TRBJ1-1; TRBD1 is a possible D gene (6 bases). This CDR3 is 14 amino acids long. Between the trimmed V and J ends, which lost 4 bases and 0 bases, there was a span of 10 bases. Germline values: CDR1 SGHRS, CDR2 YFSETQ. The CDR3 here is CASSLDRMNTEAFF. Here the CDR3 DNA reads TGCGCCAGCAGCCTCGACAGGATGAACACTGAAGCTTTCTTT.

The chain recombines TRBV27 with TRBJ1-4; no firm D call. The V end was cut by 2 bases, the J end by 8 bases, with 24 bases between. The CDR3 sequence is 18 residues long. The germline gives CDR1 MNHEY, CDR2 SMNVEV (reference sequence). CDR3 protein: CASSLEAWAGGLGEKLFF. The CDR3 bases are TGTGCCAGCAGTTTAGAGGCGTGGGCGGGAGGTCTAGGGGAAAAACTGTTTTTT.

This chain links TRBV7-2 with TRBJ2-1, with D possibly TRBD1 on 6 matching bases. V lost 1 base to trimming and J lost 6 bases, with 13 bases between them. Per the germline V gene, CDR1 is SGHTA and CDR2 is FQGNSA. The CDR3 length is 15 residues. The CDR3 sequence: CASSLGGRMGNEQFF. The CDR3 DNA is TGTGCCAGCAGCTTAGGGGGGCGGATGGGCAATGAGCAGTTCTTC.